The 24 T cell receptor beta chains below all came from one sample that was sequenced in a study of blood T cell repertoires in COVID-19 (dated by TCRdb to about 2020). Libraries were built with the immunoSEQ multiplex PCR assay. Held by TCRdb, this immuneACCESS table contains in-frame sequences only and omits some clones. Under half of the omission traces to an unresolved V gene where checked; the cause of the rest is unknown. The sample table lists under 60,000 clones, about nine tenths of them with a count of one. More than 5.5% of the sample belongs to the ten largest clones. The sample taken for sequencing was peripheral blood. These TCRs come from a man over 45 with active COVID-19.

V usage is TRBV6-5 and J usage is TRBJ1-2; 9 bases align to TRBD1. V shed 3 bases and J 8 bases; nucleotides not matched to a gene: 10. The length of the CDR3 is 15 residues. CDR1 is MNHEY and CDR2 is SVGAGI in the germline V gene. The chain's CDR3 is CASSYSGDRVGGYTF. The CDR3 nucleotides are TGTGCCAGCAGTTATTCAGGGGACAGGGTTGGCGGCTACACCTTC.

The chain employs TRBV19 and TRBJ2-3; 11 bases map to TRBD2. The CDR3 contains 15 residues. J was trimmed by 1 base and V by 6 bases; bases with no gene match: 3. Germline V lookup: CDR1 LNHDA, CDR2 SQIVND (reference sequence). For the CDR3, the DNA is TGTGCCAGTAGCCCGGGACTAGCGGGCACAGATACGCAGTATTTT. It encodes CASSPGLAGTDTQYF.

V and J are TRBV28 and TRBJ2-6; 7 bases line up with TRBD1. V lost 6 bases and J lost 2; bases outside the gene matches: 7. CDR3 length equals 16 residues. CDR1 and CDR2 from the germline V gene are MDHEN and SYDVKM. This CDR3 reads CASSSLGTAGANVLTF. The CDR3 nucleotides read TGTGCCAGCAGCTCCCTCGGGACAGCTGGGGCCAACGTCCTGACTTTC.

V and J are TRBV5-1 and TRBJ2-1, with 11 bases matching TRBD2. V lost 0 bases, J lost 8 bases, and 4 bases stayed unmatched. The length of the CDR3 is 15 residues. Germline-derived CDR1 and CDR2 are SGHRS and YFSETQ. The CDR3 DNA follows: TGCGCCAGCAGCTTGGGGGGGACTAGCGGTGATGAGCAGTTCTTC. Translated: CASSLGGTSGDEQFF.

CDR3 sequence (DNA): TGCGCCAGCAGCTTGGTCAGCAGGGCGAATTCACCCCTCCACTTT. As protein: CASSLVSRANSPLHF. The chain carries TRBV5-1 and TRBJ1-6, with a tentative D call TRBD1 (5 bases). Germline CDR1 and CDR2: SGHRS and YFSETQ. The CDR3 consists of 15 residues. The V and J ends lost 0 bases and 7 bases respectively, with 11 bases between them.

The CDR3 nucleotides are TGTGCCAGCAGCCTAGGACTAGCGGGAGGGAGATACACCGGGGAGCTGTTTTTT. Translating gives CASSLGLAGGRYTGELFF. V and J are TRBV7-9 and TRBJ2-2; 15 bases agree with TRBD2. CDR1 is SEHNR and CDR2 is FQNEAQ in the germline V gene (reference sequence). CDR3 length equals 18 residues. J lost 3 bases, V lost 5 bases, and 7 bases had no gene match.

In nucleotides, the CDR3 is TGTGCCAGCAGTGAAGCGGGGACTAGCGGAACCCCGTCCATGGCGAGGCAGTACTTC. Translation gives CASSEAGTSGTPSMARQYF. The rearrangement joins TRBV2 to TRBJ2-7; TRBD2 agrees at 11 bases. CDR3 length: 19 residues. V lost 0 bases, J lost 9 bases, and 19 bases stayed unmatched. Germline V lookup: CDR1 SNHLY, CDR2 FYNNEI.

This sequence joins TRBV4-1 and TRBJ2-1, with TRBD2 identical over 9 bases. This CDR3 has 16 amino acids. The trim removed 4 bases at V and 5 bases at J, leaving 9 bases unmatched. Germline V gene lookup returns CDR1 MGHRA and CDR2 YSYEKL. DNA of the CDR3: TGCGCCAGCAGCCGAACAGGGGCGGGAGGGGACAATGAGCAGTTCTTC. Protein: CASSRTGAGGDNEQFF.

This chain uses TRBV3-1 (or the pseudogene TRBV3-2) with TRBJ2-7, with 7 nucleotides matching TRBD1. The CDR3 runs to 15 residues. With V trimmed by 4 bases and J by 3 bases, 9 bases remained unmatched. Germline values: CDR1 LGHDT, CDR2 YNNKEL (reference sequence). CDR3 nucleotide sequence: TGTGCCAGCAGCCCGACTTGGGACAGCTACTACGAGCAGTACTTC. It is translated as CASSPTWDSYYEQYF.

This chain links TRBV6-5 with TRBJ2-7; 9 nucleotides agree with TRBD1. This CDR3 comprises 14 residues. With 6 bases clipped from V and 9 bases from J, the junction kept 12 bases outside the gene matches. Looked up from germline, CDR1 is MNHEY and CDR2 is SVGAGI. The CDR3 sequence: CASSGTGYQLGQYF. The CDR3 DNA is TGTGCCAGCAGCGGGACAGGGTACCAGCTTGGGCAGTACTTC.

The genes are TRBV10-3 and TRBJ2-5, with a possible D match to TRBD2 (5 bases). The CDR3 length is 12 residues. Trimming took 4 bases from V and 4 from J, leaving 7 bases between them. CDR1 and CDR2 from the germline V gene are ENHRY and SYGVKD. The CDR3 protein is CAISAGSETQYF. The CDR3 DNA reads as TGTGCCATCAGTGCGGGGTCAGAGACCCAGTACTTC.

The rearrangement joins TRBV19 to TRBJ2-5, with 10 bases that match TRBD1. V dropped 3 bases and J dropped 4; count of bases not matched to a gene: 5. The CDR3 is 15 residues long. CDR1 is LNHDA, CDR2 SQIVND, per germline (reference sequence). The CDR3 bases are TGTGCCAGTAGTATTCCGGGACAGGGGTTAGAGACCCAGTACTTC. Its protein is CASSIPGQGLETQYF.

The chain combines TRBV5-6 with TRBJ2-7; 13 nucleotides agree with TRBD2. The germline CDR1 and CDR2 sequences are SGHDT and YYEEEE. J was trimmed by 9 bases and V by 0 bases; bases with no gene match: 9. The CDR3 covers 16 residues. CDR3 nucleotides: TGTGCCAGCAGCTTGGTGACTAGCGGGAGGAGGCTATTGCAGTACTTC. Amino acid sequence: CASSLVTSGRRLLQYF.

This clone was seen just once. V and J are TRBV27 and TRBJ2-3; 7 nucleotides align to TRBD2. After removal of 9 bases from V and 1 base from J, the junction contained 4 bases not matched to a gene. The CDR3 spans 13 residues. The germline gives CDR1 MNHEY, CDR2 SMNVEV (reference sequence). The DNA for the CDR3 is TGTGCCAGTAGGACTAGTCGCACAGATACGCAGTATTTT. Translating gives CASRTSRTDTQYF.

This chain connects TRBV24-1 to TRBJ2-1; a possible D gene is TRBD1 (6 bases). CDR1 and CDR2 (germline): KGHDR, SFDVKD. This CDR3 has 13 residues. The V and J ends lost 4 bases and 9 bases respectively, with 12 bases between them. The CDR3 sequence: CATSDPGVREQFF. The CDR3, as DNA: TGTGCCACCAGTGACCCAGGGGTTCGTGAGCAGTTCTTC.

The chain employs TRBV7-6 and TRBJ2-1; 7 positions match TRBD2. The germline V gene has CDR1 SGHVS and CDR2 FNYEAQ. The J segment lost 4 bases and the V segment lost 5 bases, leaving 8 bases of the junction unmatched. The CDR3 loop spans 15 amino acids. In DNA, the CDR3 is TGTGCCAGCAGCCAAGGGACTAATACTTACAATGAGCAGTTCTTC. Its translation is CASSQGTNTYNEQFF.

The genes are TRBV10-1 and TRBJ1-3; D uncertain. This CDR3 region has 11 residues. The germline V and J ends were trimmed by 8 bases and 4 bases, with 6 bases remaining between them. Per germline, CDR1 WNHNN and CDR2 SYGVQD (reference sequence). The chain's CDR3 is CASQLGNTIYF. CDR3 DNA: TGCGCCAGCCAGTTAGGAAACACCATATATTTT.

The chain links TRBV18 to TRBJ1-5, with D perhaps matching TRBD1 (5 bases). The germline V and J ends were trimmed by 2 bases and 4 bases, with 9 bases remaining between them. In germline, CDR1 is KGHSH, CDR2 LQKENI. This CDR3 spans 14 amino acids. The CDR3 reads CASSPTDRNQPQHF. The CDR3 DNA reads TGTGCCAGCTCACCAACCGACAGAAATCAGCCCCAGCATTTT. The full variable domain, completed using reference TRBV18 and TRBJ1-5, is NAGVMQNPRHLVRRRGQEARLRCSPMKGHSHVYWYRQLPEEGLKFMVYLQKENIIDESGMPKERFSAEFPKEGPSILRIQQVVRGDSAAYFCASSPTDRNQPQHFGDGTRLSIL.

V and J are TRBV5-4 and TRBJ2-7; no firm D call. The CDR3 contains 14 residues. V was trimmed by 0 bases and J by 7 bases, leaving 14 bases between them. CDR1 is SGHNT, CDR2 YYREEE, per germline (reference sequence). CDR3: CASSLDQTYEEQYF. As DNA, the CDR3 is TGTGCCAGCAGCTTGGACCAAACCTACGAAGAGCAGTACTTC.

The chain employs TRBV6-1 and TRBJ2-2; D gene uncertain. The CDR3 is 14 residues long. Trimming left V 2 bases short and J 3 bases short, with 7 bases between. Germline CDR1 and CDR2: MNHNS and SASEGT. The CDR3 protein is CASSEHRDTGELFF. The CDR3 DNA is TGTGCCAGCAGTGAACACCGAGACACCGGGGAGCTGTTTTTT.

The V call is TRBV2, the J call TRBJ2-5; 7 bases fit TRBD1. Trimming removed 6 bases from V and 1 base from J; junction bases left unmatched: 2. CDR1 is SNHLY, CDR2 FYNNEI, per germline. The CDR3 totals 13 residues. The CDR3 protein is CASSGDSQETQYF. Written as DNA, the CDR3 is TGTGCCAGCAGCGGGGACAGCCAAGAGACCCAGTACTTC.

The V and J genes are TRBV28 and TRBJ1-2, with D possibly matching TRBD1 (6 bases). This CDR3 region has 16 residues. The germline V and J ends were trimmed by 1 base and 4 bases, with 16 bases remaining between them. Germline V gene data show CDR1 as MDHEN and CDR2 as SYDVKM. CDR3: CASSLLLGASSYGYTF. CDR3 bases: TGTGCCAGCAGTTTATTGCTGGGGGCGAGCTCCTATGGCTACACCTTC.

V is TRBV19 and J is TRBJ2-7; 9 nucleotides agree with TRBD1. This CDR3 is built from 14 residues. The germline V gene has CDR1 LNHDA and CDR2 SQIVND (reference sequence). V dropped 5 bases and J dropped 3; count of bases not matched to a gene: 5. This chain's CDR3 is CASSVGTGSYEQYF. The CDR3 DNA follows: TGTGCCAGTAGTGTGGGGACAGGGAGCTACGAGCAGTACTTC.

The CDR3 loop is CASRDRGPRWETQYF. DNA of the CDR3: TGTGCCAGCAGAGACAGGGGCCCTCGGTGGGAGACCCAGTACTTC. The chain has TRBV2 and TRBJ2-5; TRBD1 aligns across 8 bases. CDR1 is SNHLY and CDR2 is FYNNEI in the germline V gene. CDR3 length: 15 amino acids. The J segment lost 5 bases and the V segment lost 6 bases, leaving 11 bases of the junction unmatched. The whole variable domain, remainder taken from reference TRBV2 and TRBJ2-5, is EPEVTQTPSHQVTQMGQEVILRCVPISNHLYFYWYRQILGQKVEFLVSFYNNEISEKSEIFDDQFSVERPDGSNFTLKIRSTKLEDSAMYFCASRDRGPRWETQYFGPGTRLLVL.